A selection of T cell receptor beta chains follows, all from one sample in a study of blood T cell repertoires in COVID-19. Assay used: immunoSEQ multiplex PCR; TCRdb lists only in-frame clones, some missing. The repertoire holds approximately 300,000 clones, with around 90% as singletons. Specimen: PBMCs or T cells enriched from blood (not recorded which). The receptors derive from a man aged 55 to 70 who had recovered from COVID-19. Both conserved end residues are part of each CDR3. The D gene is left open where the match is weak. Some rows mark clone size as missing; the rest say once, few, many or name a class of expanded clone.

V gene: TRBV5-4; D gene: TRBD1; clone size: -; J gene: TRBJ2-1; CDR3 protein: CASSFGTGLYNEQFF; CDR3 DNA: TGTGCCAGCAGCTTCGGGACAGGGCTCTACAATGAGCAGTTCTTC
V gene: TRBV6-5; D gene: -; clone size: -; J gene: TRBJ1-2; CDR3 protein: CASSPGHARDYGYTF; CDR3 DNA: TGTGCCAGCAGTCCAGGACACGCTAGGGACTATGGCTACACCTTC
V gene: TRBV6-5; D gene: TRBD2; clone size: once; J gene: TRBJ2-1; CDR3 protein: CASSLLAEAGNEQFF; CDR3 DNA: TGTGCCAGCAGTCTTCTAGCGGAAGCGGGAAATGAGCAGTTCTTC
V gene: TRBV6-1; D gene: -; clone size: -; J gene: TRBJ1-2; CDR3 protein: CASSEVPRPSNYGYTF; CDR3 DNA: TGTGCCAGCAGTGAAGTCCCCAGGCCTTCTAACTATGGCTACACCTTC
V gene: TRBV4-1; D gene: TRBD1; clone size: -; J gene: TRBJ2-5; CDR3 protein: CASSQDWGVGTGTRETQYF; CDR3 DNA: TGCGCCAGCAGCCAAGATTGGGGAGTAGGGACAGGGACTCGGGAGACCCAGTACTTC
V gene: TRBV5-1; D gene: TRBD1; clone size: -; J gene: TRBJ1-4; CDR3 protein: CASSLPGQGSGNEKLFF; CDR3 DNA: TGCGCCAGCAGTCTCCCGGGACAGGGTTCCGGCAATGAAAAACTGTTTTTT
V gene: TRBV6-5; D gene: -; clone size: -; J gene: TRBJ2-1; CDR3 protein: CASRQDSLYNEQFF; CDR3 DNA: TGTGCCAGCAGACAGGACAGTCTATACAATGAGCAGTTCTTC
V gene: TRBV6-1; D gene: -; clone size: -; J gene: TRBJ1-3; CDR3 protein: CASSEQNSGNTIYF; CDR3 DNA: TGTGCCAGCAGTGAACAGAACTCTGGAAACACCATATATTTT
V gene: TRBV19; D gene: TRBD2; clone size: -; J gene: TRBJ2-1; CDR3 protein: CACSSSGINYNEQFF; CDR3 DNA: TGTGCCTGTTCCTCTAGCGGGATTAACTACAATGAGCAGTTCTTC
V gene: TRBV19; D gene: TRBD1; clone size: -; J gene: TRBJ2-2; CDR3 protein: CASSGQAGELFF; CDR3 DNA: TGTGCCAGTAGCGGACAGGCGGGGGAGCTGTTTTTT
V gene: TRBV24-1; D gene: TRBD1; clone size: -; J gene: TRBJ2-6; CDR3 protein: CATSDPRQDRGTPGANVLTF; CDR3 DNA: TGTGCCACCAGTGACCCCCGACAGGACAGGGGGACTCCTGGGGCCAACGTCCTGACTTTC
V gene: TRBV28; D gene: TRBD1; clone size: once; J gene: TRBJ2-7; CDR3 protein: CASSSPGQVLVQYF; CDR3 DNA: TGTGCCAGCAGTTCCCCTGGACAGGTTTTAGTGCAGTACTTC
V gene: TRBV3-1/TRBV3-2; D gene: TRBD1; clone size: -; J gene: TRBJ1-1; CDR3 protein: CASSQAGTGHTEAFF; CDR3 DNA: TGTGCCAGCAGCCAAGCCGGGACAGGGCACACTGAAGCTTTCTTT
V gene: TRBV7-2; D gene: TRBD2; clone size: -; J gene: TRBJ2-7; CDR3 protein: CASSFQRGIYEQYF; CDR3 DNA: TGTGCCAGCAGCTTCCAGCGGGGAATCTACGAGCAGTACTTC
V gene: TRBV5-1; D gene: TRBD1; clone size: -; J gene: TRBJ1-1; CDR3 protein: CASSSRQGMNTEAFF; CDR3 DNA: TGCGCCAGCAGCTCTCGACAGGGGATGAACACTGAAGCTTTCTTT
V gene: TRBV5-1; D gene: TRBD1; clone size: -; J gene: TRBJ1-4; CDR3 protein: CASSLGTGEKLFF; CDR3 DNA: TGCGCCAGCAGCTTGGGGACAGGGGAAAAACTGTTTTTT
V gene: TRBV18; D gene: TRBD1; clone size: -; J gene: TRBJ1-3; CDR3 protein: CASSFGQVSGNTIYF; CDR3 DNA: TGTGCCAGCTCATTCGGACAGGTCTCTGGAAACACCATATATTTT
V gene: TRBV5-4; D gene: TRBD2; clone size: -; J gene: TRBJ2-7; CDR3 protein: CASSWKPGTGTSGRVYEQYF; CDR3 DNA: TGTGCCAGCAGCTGGAAACCCGGGACAGGGACTAGCGGGAGGGTCTACGAGCAGTACTTC
V gene: TRBV7-3; D gene: -; clone size: few; J gene: TRBJ1-2; CDR3 protein: CASSLPGGTGDDYGYTF; CDR3 DNA: TGTGCCAGCAGCTTACCGGGAGGGACCGGCGACGATTATGGCTACACCTTC
V gene: TRBV5-1; D gene: -; clone size: once; J gene: TRBJ2-7; CDR3 protein: CASSLLGGRAYEQYF; CDR3 DNA: TGCGCCAGCAGCTTGCTGGGGGGAAGGGCTTACGAGCAGTACTTC
V gene: TRBV5-1; D gene: TRBD2; clone size: -; J gene: TRBJ2-2; CDR3 protein: CASSSPTSGSDINTGELFF; CDR3 DNA: TGCGCCAGCAGCTCACCTACTAGCGGGAGTGACATTAACACCGGGGAGCTGTTTTTT
V gene: TRBV5-1; D gene: -; clone size: -; J gene: TRBJ1-1; CDR3 protein: CASSHQTGNTEAFF; CDR3 DNA: TGCGCCAGCAGCCATCAGACAGGGAACACTGAAGCTTTCTTT
V gene: TRBV4-3; D gene: -; clone size: -; J gene: TRBJ2-6; CDR3 protein: CASSQDRGRGRVRSGANVLTF; CDR3 DNA: TGCGCCAGCAGCCAAGATAGGGGGCGGGGTCGAGTACGCTCTGGGGCCAACGTCCTGACTTTC
V gene: TRBV19; D gene: -; clone size: -; J gene: TRBJ1-5; CDR3 protein: CASSIVGSTSHSNQPQHF; CDR3 DNA: TGTGCCAGTAGTATAGTGGGCAGCACAAGCCATAGCAATCAGCCCCAGCATTTT
V gene: TRBV6-6; D gene: -; clone size: -; J gene: TRBJ1-1; CDR3 protein: CASSFLGDTEAFF; CDR3 DNA: TGTGCCAGCAGTTTTTTAGGGGACACTGAAGCTTTCTTT
V gene: TRBV19; D gene: -; clone size: -; J gene: TRBJ2-3; CDR3 protein: CASSFSDRPGSTQYF; CDR3 DNA: TGTGCCAGTAGTTTCTCCGACAGGCCAGGGAGTACGCAGTATTTT
V gene: TRBV6-5; D gene: TRBD2; clone size: -; J gene: TRBJ2-7; CDR3 protein: CASSQTGTSGYEQYF; CDR3 DNA: TGTGCCAGCAGTCAAACCGGGACTAGCGGGTACGAGCAGTACTTC
V gene: TRBV19; D gene: TRBD2; clone size: -; J gene: TRBJ2-7; CDR3 protein: CASSPSPSGSSYEQYF; CDR3 DNA: TGTGCCAGTAGCCCGTCCCCTAGCGGTTCCTCCTACGAGCAGTACTTC
V gene: TRBV5-4; D gene: -; clone size: -; J gene: TRBJ1-1; CDR3 protein: CASSLLGGTEAFF; CDR3 DNA: TGTGCCAGCAGCTTGCTCGGGGGCACTGAAGCTTTCTTT
V gene: TRBV6-5; D gene: TRBD1; clone size: -; J gene: TRBJ1-1; CDR3 protein: CASSYFTGGTEAFF; CDR3 DNA: TGTGCCAGCAGTTACTTCACAGGGGGGACTGAAGCTTTCTTT
V gene: TRBV18; D gene: -; clone size: -; J gene: TRBJ2-7; CDR3 protein: CASSPSRDFEQYF; CDR3 DNA: TGTGCCAGCTCCCCTTCCCGGGATTTCGAGCAGTACTTC
V gene: TRBV28; D gene: -; clone size: -; J gene: TRBJ1-2; CDR3 protein: CASSQRTQGSELYGYTF; CDR3 DNA: TGTGCCAGCAGTCAACGGACACAGGGAAGCGAACTATATGGCTACACCTTC
V gene: TRBV4-2; D gene: -; clone size: -; J gene: TRBJ2-3; CDR3 protein: CASSQEVPSADTQYF; CDR3 DNA: TGTGCCAGCAGCCAAGAAGTACCTAGCGCAGATACGCAGTATTTT
V gene: TRBV5-1; D gene: -; clone size: -; J gene: TRBJ2-5; CDR3 protein: CASSLGLGTSQETQYF; CDR3 DNA: TGCGCCAGCAGCTTGGGGCTAGGGACTTCTCAAGAGACCCAGTACTTC
V gene: TRBV7-9; D gene: TRBD1; clone size: -; J gene: TRBJ2-3; CDR3 protein: CASSLGDRATDTQYF; CDR3 DNA: TGTGCCAGCAGCTTGGGAGACAGGGCCACAGATACGCAGTATTTT
V gene: TRBV19; D gene: -; clone size: -; J gene: TRBJ2-7; CDR3 protein: CASWELGEQYF; CDR3 DNA: TGTGCCAGTTGGGAGTTGGGCGAGCAGTACTTC
V gene: TRBV6-5; D gene: TRBD2; clone size: -; J gene: TRBJ2-1; CDR3 protein: CASRLAGGAYNEQFF; CDR3 DNA: TGTGCCAGCAGGTTAGCGGGAGGGGCTTACAATGAGCAGTTCTTC
V gene: TRBV21-1; D gene: -; clone size: -; J gene: TRBJ2-7; CDR3 protein: CASSKGAVIAYEQYF; CDR3 DNA: TGTGCCAGCAGCAAAGGGGCCGTTATCGCCTACGAGCAGTACTTC
V gene: TRBV28; D gene: TRBD2; clone size: -; J gene: TRBJ2-1; CDR3 protein: CATVAASGSSYNEQFF; CDR3 DNA: TGTGCCACGGTAGCGGCTAGCGGGAGCTCCTACAATGAGCAGTTCTTC
V gene: TRBV11-2; D gene: -; clone size: few; J gene: TRBJ1-1; CDR3 protein: CASSLVADTEAFF; CDR3 DNA: TGTGCCAGCAGCTTAGTCGCGGACACTGAAGCTTTCTTT